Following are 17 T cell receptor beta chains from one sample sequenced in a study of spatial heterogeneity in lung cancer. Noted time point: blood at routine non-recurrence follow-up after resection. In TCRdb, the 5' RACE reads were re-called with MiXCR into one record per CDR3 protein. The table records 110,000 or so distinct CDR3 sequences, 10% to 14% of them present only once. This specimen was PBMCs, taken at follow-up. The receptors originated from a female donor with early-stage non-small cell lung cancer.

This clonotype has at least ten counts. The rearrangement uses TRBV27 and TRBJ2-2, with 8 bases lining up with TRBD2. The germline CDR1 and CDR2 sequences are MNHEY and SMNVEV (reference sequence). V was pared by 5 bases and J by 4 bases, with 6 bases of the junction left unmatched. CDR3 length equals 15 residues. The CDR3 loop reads CASSTSGSGTGELFF. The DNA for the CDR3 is TGTGCCAGCAGTACTAGCGGATCAGGCACCGGGGAGCTGTTTTTT.

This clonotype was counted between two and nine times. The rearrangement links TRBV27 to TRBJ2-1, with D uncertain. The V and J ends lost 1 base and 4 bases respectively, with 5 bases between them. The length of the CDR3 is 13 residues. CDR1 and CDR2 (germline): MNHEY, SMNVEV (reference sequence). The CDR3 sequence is CASSLFGYNEQFF. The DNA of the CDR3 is TGTGCCAGCAGTTTATTTGGTTACAATGAGCAGTTCTTC.

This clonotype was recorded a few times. The CDR3 nucleotides are TGTGCCAGCAGCCCTCGGACTAGCGGAGTCACAGATACGCAGTATTTT. This sequence encodes CASSPRTSGVTDTQYF. The V and J genes are TRBV3-1 and TRBJ2-3; 10 bases line up with TRBD2. Looked up from germline, CDR1 is LGHDT and CDR2 is YNNKEL (reference sequence). The CDR3 runs 16 residues. V lost 4 bases, J lost 2 bases, and 6 bases stayed unmatched.

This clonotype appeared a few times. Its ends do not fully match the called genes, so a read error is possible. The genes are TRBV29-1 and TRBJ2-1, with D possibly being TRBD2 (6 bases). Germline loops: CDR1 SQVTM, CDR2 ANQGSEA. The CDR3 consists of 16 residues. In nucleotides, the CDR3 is TGCAGCGTTGAATTGAGGGCGGAGGACTACTACGATGAGCAGTTCTTC. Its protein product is CSVELRAEDYYDEQFF.

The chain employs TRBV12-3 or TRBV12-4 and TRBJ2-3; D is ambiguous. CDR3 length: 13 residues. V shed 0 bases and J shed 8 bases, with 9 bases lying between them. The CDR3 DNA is TGTGCCAGCAGTTTAGCCCCTTCGGGTACGCAGTATTTT. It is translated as CASSLAPSGTQYF.

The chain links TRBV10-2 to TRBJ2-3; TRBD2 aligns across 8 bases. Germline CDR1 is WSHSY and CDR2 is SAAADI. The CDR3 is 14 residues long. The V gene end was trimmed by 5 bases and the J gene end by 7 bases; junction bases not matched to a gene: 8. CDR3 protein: CASSLSGGRNTQYF. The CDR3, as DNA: TGCGCCAGCAGTCTGAGCGGGGGCAGGAATACGCAGTATTTT.

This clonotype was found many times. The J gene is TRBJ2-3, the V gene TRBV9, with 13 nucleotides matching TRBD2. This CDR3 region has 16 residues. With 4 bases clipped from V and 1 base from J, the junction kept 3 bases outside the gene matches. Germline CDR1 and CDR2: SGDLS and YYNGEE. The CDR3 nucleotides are TGTGCCAGCAGCTCGGGGACTAGCGGGGGCACAGATACGCAGTATTTT. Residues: CASSSGTSGGTDTQYF.

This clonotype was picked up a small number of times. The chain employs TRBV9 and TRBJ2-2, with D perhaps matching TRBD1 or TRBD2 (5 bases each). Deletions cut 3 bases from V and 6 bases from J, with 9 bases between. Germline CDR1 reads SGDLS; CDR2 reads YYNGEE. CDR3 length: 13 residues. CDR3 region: CASSARGAGELFF. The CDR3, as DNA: TGTGCCAGCAGCGCCCGAGGGGCCGGGGAGCTGTTTTTT.

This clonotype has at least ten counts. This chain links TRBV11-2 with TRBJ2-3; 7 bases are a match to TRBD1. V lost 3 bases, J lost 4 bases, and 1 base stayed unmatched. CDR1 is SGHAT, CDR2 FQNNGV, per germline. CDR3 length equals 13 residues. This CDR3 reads CASSLTGPDTQYF. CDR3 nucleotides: TGTGCCAGCAGCTTGACAGGGCCAGATACGCAGTATTTT.

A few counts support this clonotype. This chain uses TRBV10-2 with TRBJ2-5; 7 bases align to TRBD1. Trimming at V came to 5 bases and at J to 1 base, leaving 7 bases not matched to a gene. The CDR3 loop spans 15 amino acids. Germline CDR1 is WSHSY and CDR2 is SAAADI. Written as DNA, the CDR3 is TGCGCCAGCAGTACCCGGGCAGGGGGCCAAGAGACCCAGTACTTC. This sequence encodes CASSTRAGGQETQYF.

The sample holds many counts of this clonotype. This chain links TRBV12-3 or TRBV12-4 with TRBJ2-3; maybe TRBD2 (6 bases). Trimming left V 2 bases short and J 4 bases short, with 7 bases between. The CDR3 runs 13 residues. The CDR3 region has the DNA TGTGCCAGCAGTTTAACGGGAGCAGATACGCAGTATTTT. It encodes CASSLTGADTQYF.

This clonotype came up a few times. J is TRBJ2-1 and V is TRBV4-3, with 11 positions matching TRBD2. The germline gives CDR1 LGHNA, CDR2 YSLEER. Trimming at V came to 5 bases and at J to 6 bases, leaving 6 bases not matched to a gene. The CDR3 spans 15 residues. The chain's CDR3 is CASSKLAGAINEQFF. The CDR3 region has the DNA TGCGCCAGCAGCAAACTAGCGGGAGCCATCAATGAGCAGTTCTTC.

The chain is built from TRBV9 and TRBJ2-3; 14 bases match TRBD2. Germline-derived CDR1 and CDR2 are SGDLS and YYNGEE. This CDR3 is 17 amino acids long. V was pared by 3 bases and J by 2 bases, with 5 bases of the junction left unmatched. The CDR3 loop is CASSGGLAGGPTDTQYF. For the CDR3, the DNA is TGTGCCAGCAGCGGAGGACTAGCGGGAGGTCCCACAGATACGCAGTATTTT.

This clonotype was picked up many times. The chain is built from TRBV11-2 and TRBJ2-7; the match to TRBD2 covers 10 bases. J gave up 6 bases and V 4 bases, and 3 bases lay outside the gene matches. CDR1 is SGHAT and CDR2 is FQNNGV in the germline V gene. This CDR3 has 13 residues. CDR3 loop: CASSSGLAREQYF. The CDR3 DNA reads TGTGCCAGCAGCTCGGGACTAGCGCGCGAGCAGTACTTC. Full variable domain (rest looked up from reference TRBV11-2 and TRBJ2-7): EAGVAQSPRYKIIEKRQSVAFWCNPISGHATLYWYQQILGQGPKLLIQFQNNGVVDDSQLPKDRFSAERLKGVDSTLKIQPAKLEDSAVYLCASSSGLAREQYFGPGTRLTVT.

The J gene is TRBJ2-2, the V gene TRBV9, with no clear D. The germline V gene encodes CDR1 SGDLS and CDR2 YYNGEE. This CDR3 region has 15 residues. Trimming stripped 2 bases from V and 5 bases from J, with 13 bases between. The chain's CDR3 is CASSVNGLGTGELFF. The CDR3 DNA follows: TGTGCCAGCAGCGTCAATGGGCTGGGGACCGGGGAGCTGTTTTTT.

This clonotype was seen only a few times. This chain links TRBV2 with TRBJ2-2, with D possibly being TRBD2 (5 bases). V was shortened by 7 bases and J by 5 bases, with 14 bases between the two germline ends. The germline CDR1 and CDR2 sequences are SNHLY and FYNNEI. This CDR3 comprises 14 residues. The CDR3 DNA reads TGTGCCAGCAACGTCGGGTCGGGAACCGGGGAGCTGTTTTTT. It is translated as CASNVGSGTGELFF. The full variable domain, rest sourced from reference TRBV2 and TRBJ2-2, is EPEVTQTPSHQVTQMGQEVILRCVPISNHLYFYWYRQILGQKVEFLVSFYNNEISEKSEIFDDQFSVERPDGSNFTLKIRSTKLEDSAMYFCASNVGSGTGELFFGEGSRLTVL.

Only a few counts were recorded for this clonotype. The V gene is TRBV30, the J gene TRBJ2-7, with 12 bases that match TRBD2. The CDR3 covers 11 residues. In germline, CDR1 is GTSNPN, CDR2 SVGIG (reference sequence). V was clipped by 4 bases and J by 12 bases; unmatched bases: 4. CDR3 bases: TGTGCCTGGACTAGCGGGAGGGTCCCGTACTTC. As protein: CAWTSGRVPYF.